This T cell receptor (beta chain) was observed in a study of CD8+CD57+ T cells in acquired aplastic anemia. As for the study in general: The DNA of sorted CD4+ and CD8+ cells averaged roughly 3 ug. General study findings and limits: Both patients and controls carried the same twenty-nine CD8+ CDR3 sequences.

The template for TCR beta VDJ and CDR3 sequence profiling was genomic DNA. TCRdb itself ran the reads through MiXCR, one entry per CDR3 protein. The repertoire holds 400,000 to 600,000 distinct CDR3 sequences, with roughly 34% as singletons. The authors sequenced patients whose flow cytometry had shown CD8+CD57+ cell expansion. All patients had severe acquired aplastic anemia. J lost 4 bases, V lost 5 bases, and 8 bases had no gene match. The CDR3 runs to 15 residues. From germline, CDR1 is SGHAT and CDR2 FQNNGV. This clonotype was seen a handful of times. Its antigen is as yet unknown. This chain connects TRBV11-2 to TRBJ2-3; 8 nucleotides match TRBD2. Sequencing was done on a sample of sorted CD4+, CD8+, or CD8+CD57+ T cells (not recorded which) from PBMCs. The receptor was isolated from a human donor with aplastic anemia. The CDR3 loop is CASSPWTSFPDTQYF. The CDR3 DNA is TGTGCCAGCAGCCCATGGACTAGCTTCCCAGATACGCAGTATTTT. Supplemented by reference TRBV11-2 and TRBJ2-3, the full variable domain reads EAGVAQSPRYKIIEKRQSVAFWCNPISGHATLYWYQQILGQGPKLLIQFQNNGVVDDSQLPKDRFSAERLKGVDSTLKIQPAKLEDSAVYLCASSPWTSFPDTQYFGPGTRLTVL.